The entry below gives a single T cell receptor (beta chain) sequence along with its context. These data originate in a study of naive and memory T cell subsets. Blood and skin TCR RNA was reverse transcribed with alpha and beta constant primers. In TCRdb, the 5' RACE reads were re-called with MiXCR into one record per CDR3 protein. Of over 25,000 distinct CDR3 sequences listed, under 30% are singletons. Whole-blood samples were approximately 2.6 ml of peripheral blood from healthy adult volunteers. A UMI-containing oligonucleotide was joined by 3' ligation to the TCR cDNA template. Reverse transcription used DNase-treated unsorted total RNA, aiming for 1 to 1000 ng. V dropped 0 bases and J dropped 2 bases, with 8 bases sitting between them. CDR3 length: 15 amino acids. Germline V gene lookup returns CDR1 DFQATT and CDR2 SNEGSKA (reference sequence).

The gene calls are TRBV20-1 and TRBJ2-6; D perhaps matches TRBD1 (6 bases). The TCR comes from a female donor in good health. The CDR3 DNA reads TGCAGTGCTAGAGAACACAGGGCTGGGGCCAACGTCCTGACTTTC. Its protein is CSAREHRAGANVLTF.